Below, 22 T cell receptor beta chains from the same sample are listed, as sequenced in a study of blood T cell repertoires in COVID-19 (TCRdb year 2020). Receptors were amplified or captured by the immunoSEQ multiplex PCR assay. Drawn from immuneACCESS, this table holds only the in-frame rearrangements with V and J called that TCRdb kept. Clones are partly lost; checked studies trace under half to an unresolved V gene and leave the rest unexplained. The table for this sample lists roughly 400,000 clones; 85% to 90% of them were counted only once. The top ten clonotypes cover roughly 10% of the sample. Sequenced input: PBMCs or T cells enriched from blood (not recorded which). These receptors came from a woman aged 45 to 65 who had recovered from COVID-19.

This clone has only one observation. This sequence joins TRBV12-5 and TRBJ1-1; D gene uncertain. Looked up from germline, CDR1 is LGHNT and CDR2 is FRNRAP. This CDR3 has 12 residues. V was cut by 3 bases and J by 7 bases, with 9 bases left in between. CDR3 in amino acids: CASGLPGIEAFF. The DNA for the CDR3 is TGTGCTAGTGGTTTACCGGGAATTGAAGCTTTCTTT.

The table lists this clone with a count of one. J is TRBJ1-2 and V is TRBV10-2; 7 nucleotides align to TRBD1. The V gene end was trimmed by 4 bases and the J gene end by 4 bases; junction bases not matched to a gene: 3. CDR3 size: 13 residues. The germline gives CDR1 WSHSY, CDR2 SAAADI. CDR3 amino acids: CASSGDRTYGYTF. The CDR3 bases are TGCGCCAGCAGTGGGGACAGAACCTATGGCTACACCTTC.

This chain connects TRBV2 to TRBJ2-7, with 9 bases aligning to TRBD1. CDR1 SNHLY and CDR2 FYNNEI come from the germline V gene. The junction had 6 bases not matched to a gene; V was cut back by 3 bases and J by 6 bases. The CDR3 extends over 14 amino acids. This chain's CDR3 is CASSDRDRESEQYF. The CDR3 bases are TGTGCCAGCAGTGACCGGGACAGGGAATCCGAGCAGTACTTC.

V is TRBV7-2 and J is TRBJ1-3; possibly TRBD1 for D (6 bases). This CDR3 has 16 amino acids. Germline values: CDR1 SGHTA, CDR2 FQGNSA. V was shortened by 1 base and J by 0 bases, with 10 bases between the two germline ends. The CDR3 is CASSLVDRPSGNTIYF. Written as DNA, the CDR3 is TGTGCCAGCAGCTTAGTGGACAGACCCTCTGGAAACACCATATATTTT. The whole variable domain, remainder taken from reference TRBV7-2 and TRBJ1-3, is GAGVSQSPSNKVTEKGKDVELRCDPISGHTALYWYRQSLGQGLEFLIYFQGNSAPDKSGLPSDRFSAERTGGSVSTLTIQRTQQEDSAVYLCASSLVDRPSGNTIYFGEGSWLTVV.

The J gene is TRBJ1-1, the V gene TRBV6-1; D not resolved. The V gene's germline CDR1 is MNHNS and CDR2 SASEGT. Trimming took off 3 bases at V and 5 bases at J, with 4 bases between the two ends. CDR3 length: 11 residues. DNA of the CDR3: TGTGCCAGCAGTGATATAACTGAAGCTTTCTTT. This translates into CASSDITEAFF.

V gene TRBV2 combines with J gene TRBJ1-2; tentatively, D is TRBD1 (6 bases). This CDR3 is 14 amino acids long. Germline-derived CDR1 and CDR2 are SNHLY and FYNNEI. Between the trimmed V and J ends, which lost 6 bases and 5 bases, there was a span of 16 bases. The CDR3 loop reads CASRVQGNRYGYTF. CDR3 in DNA: TGTGCCAGCAGGGTACAGGGTAATAGGTATGGCTACACCTTC.

This clone has just one count. V and J are TRBV27 and TRBJ1-5; D gene ambiguous. Trimming took off 5 bases at V and 2 bases at J, with 7 bases between the two ends. The CDR3 contains 13 residues. Germline CDR1 reads MNHEY; CDR2 reads SMNVEV (reference sequence). The CDR3 DNA is TGTGCCAGCAGTCCGAGGGGCAATCAGCCCCAGCATTTT. Protein: CASSPRGNQPQHF.

This chain links TRBV18 with TRBJ2-3, with a weak D call TRBD1 (6 bases). Per the germline V gene, CDR1 is KGHSH and CDR2 is LQKENI. The CDR3 has 13 amino acids. Trimming removed 4 bases at V and 3 bases at J, with 8 bases between. The CDR3 sequence is CASSQQGTDTQYF. The CDR3 region has the DNA TGTGCCAGCTCACAACAGGGTACAGATACGCAGTATTTT.

The V gene is TRBV19, the J gene TRBJ1-1, with no clear D. Germline loops: CDR1 LNHDA, CDR2 SQIVND (reference sequence). The CDR3 length is 13 residues. Deletions cut 1 base from V and 6 bases from J, with 9 bases between. In DNA, the CDR3 is TGTGCCAGTAGTATAGGGGGAGATCCTGAAGCTTTCTTT. Translated: CASSIGGDPEAFF.

The V and J genes are TRBV28 and TRBJ2-3, with a tentative D call TRBD1 (5 bases). Germline values: CDR1 MDHEN, CDR2 SYDVKM. Trimming shortened V by 3 bases and J by 7 bases, and 17 bases separated the two germline ends. CDR3 size: 15 residues. The CDR3 is CASSFRVIFFNTQYF. CDR3 DNA sequence: TGTGCCAGCAGTTTCAGGGTTATTTTTTTCAATACGCAGTATTTT.

This chain uses TRBV7-9 with TRBJ1-1, with D perhaps TRBD1 (5 bases). The CDR3 length is 15 residues. V lost 1 base and J 11 bases, leaving 20 bases between the germline ends. Germline CDR1 SEHNR, CDR2 FQNEAQ (reference sequence). The chain's CDR3 is CASSLERGPPAGAFF. CDR3 DNA: TGTGCCAGCAGCTTAGAGCGGGGCCCCCCCGCTGGGGCTTTCTTT.

V is TRBV18 and J is TRBJ2-3; the match to TRBD2 covers 12 bases. The J segment lost 4 bases and the V segment lost 0 bases, leaving 11 bases of the junction unmatched. Germline V gives CDR1 KGHSH, CDR2 LQKENI. The CDR3 consists of 19 residues. CDR3: CASSPPWLAGGPGADTQYF. The CDR3 nucleotides are TGTGCCAGCTCACCACCGTGGCTAGCGGGGGGGCCGGGGGCAGATACGCAGTATTTT.

The CDR3 DNA follows: TGCGCCAGCAGCCGGAGGAATTGGGGGGACAATTCACCCCTCCACTTT. Amino acid sequence: CASSRRNWGDNSPLHF. The chain is built from TRBV5-1 and TRBJ1-6; D possibly corresponds to TRBD1 (5 bases). The CDR3 sequence is 16 residues long. Germline V lookup: CDR1 SGHRS, CDR2 YFSETQ. Trimming removed 4 bases from V and 7 bases from J, with 18 bases in between.

The rearrangement uses TRBV9 and TRBJ2-1; 7 bases map to TRBD2. CDR3 length: 15 residues. The germline CDR1 and CDR2 sequences are SGDLS and YYNGEE. V gave up 4 bases and J gave up 4 bases; unmatched junction bases: 8. The CDR3 nucleotides are TGTGCCAGCAGCCAGGGTGGGGGGGAATACAATGAGCAGTTCTTC. Residues: CASSQGGGEYNEQFF.

The chain is built from TRBV6-1 and TRBJ2-5, with 11 bases fitting TRBD2. CDR1 and CDR2 from the germline V gene are MNHNS and SASEGT. V dropped 2 bases and J dropped 7; count of bases not matched to a gene: 9. The CDR3 spans 16 residues. The CDR3 DNA is TGTGCCAGCAGTGAATTTATACTAGCGGGGGAGCCGACCCAGTACTTC. It encodes CASSEFILAGEPTQYF.

V and J are TRBV6-5 and TRBJ1-1; a weak D match, TRBD1 (6 bases). V lost 7 bases to trimming and J lost 1 base, with 16 bases between them. The CDR3 runs 15 residues. CDR1 is MNHEY and CDR2 is SVGAGI in the germline V gene. The CDR3 spells CASNQQGRRNTEAFF. The CDR3 region has the DNA TGTGCCAGCAACCAACAGGGACGGCGGAACACTGAAGCTTTCTTT.

The J gene is TRBJ1-1, the V gene TRBV4-2; no clear D gene. CDR1 and CDR2 (germline): LGHNA, YNFKEQ. V lost 0 bases and J 1 base, leaving 15 bases between the germline ends. CDR3 length: 17 residues. The CDR3 loop is CASSQDLLGAPNTEAFF. CDR3 bases: TGTGCCAGCAGCCAAGATCTTTTGGGAGCCCCGAACACTGAAGCTTTCTTT.

The chain joins TRBV10-3 to TRBJ1-2; D is possibly TRBD1 (6 bases). V dropped 4 bases and J dropped 6 bases, with 15 bases sitting between them. This CDR3 comprises 14 residues. Per germline, CDR1 ENHRY and CDR2 SYGVKD. The chain's CDR3 is CAISVSRGVDGYTF. CDR3 nucleotide sequence: TGTGCCATCAGTGTATCCAGGGGAGTAGATGGCTACACCTTC.

This clone has just one count. The chain carries TRBV4-3 and TRBJ1-2; D may be TRBD1 (5 bases). V was clipped by 0 bases and J by 6 bases, with 14 bases between them. The germline V gene has CDR1 LGHNA and CDR2 YSLEER. This CDR3 spans 15 amino acids. CDR3 DNA sequence: TGCGCCAGCAGCCAAGATAGGCGCAGGGTGGATGGCTACACCTTC. Protein: CASSQDRRRVDGYTF.

V and J are TRBV11-2 and TRBJ2-2; 7 bases match TRBD1. J lost 3 bases, V lost 3 bases, and 4 bases had no gene match. Germline CDR1 reads SGHAT; CDR2 reads FQNNGV. The CDR3 sequence is 15 residues long. CDR3 DNA: TGTGCCAGCAGCTTGACAGGGTTAGACACCGGGGAGCTGTTTTTT. Translated, it gives CASSLTGLDTGELFF.

The CDR3 spells CASSGVSGGETQYF. For the CDR3, the DNA is TGTGCCAGCTCTGGCGTGTCCGGCGGGGAGACCCAGTACTTC. The chain uses TRBV27 and TRBJ2-5; maybe TRBD2 (5 bases). V dropped 8 bases and J dropped 5 bases, with 18 bases sitting between them. Germline loops: CDR1 MNHEY, CDR2 SMNVEV (reference sequence). This CDR3 has 14 residues.

Here the CDR3 DNA reads TGCGCCAGCAGCTTGAGGGAGTATGAGCAGTTCTTC. Translated: CASSLREYEQFF. The gene calls are TRBV5-1 and TRBJ2-1; TRBD2 might be the D (5 bases). V was clipped by 1 base and J by 8 bases, with 7 bases between them. Germline CDR1 reads SGHRS; CDR2 reads YFSETQ. The CDR3 contains 12 residues. Filled out from reference TRBV5-1 and TRBJ2-1, the complete variable domain reads KAGVTQTPRYLIKTRGQQVTLSCSPISGHRSVSWYQQTPGQGLQFLFEYFSETQRNKGNFPGRFSGRQFSNSRSEMNVSTLELGDSALYLCASSLREYEQFFGPGTRLTVL.